This T cell receptor (beta chain) was recorded in a study of OX40 agonist ivuxolimab in advanced cancers. Trimming pared 5 bases from V and 3 bases from J, leaving 5 bases between. Germline CDR1 and CDR2: MNHNY and SVGAGI (reference sequence). This CDR3 contains 11 residues. Clones were sequenced by immunoSEQ multiplex PCR, and TCRdb holds only the in-frame ones, with some missing. The sample lists about 74,000 clones, 75% to 95% seen once, with more than 4.5% in the top ten. Study-wide results and caveats: More expanded clones were seen, on average, in CD8+ T cells than in CD4+. The antigens recognized by the expanded peripheral T cells, that is their antigen specificity, were not determined.

A remark on this clone: Its antigen is not known.

The source of this sequence is an adult with an advanced solid tumor such as melanoma, head and neck, liver or kidney cancer. The gene calls are TRBV6-6 and TRBJ2-7, with no clear D. This specimen consisted of CD4+ or CD8+ T cells sorted from blood, obtained in a trial of the OX40 agonist ivuxolimab. Here the CDR3 DNA reads TGTGCCAGCAGTCTGGACTACGAGCAGTACTTC. Encoded protein: CASSLDYEQYF.